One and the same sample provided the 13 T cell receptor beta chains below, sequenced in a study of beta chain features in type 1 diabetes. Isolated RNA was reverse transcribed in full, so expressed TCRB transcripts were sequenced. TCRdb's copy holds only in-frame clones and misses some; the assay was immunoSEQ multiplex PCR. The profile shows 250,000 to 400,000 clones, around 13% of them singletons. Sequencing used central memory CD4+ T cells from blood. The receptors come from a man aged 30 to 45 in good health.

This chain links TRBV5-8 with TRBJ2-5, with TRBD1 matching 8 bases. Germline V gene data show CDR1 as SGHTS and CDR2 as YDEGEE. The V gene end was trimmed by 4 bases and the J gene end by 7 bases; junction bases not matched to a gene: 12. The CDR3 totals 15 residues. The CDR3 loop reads CASSQGLQGAVTQYF. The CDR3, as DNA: TGTGCCAGCAGCCAAGGTCTCCAGGGGGCCGTGACCCAGTACTTC.

DNA of the CDR3: TGCGCCAGCAGCTTGGCACCCAAACCGGGGTACAATGAGCAGTTCTTC. Protein: CASSLAPKPGYNEQFF. V is TRBV5-1 and J is TRBJ2-1, with D possibly being TRBD2 (5 bases). Germline CDR1 is SGHRS and CDR2 is YFSETQ. V lost 0 bases, J lost 4 bases, and 14 bases lay in between. This CDR3 region has 16 residues.

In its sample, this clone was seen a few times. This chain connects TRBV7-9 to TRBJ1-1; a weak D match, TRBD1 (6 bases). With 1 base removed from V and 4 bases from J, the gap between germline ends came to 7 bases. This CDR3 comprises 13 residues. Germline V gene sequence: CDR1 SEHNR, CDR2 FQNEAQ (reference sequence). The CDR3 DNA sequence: TGTGCCAGCAGCTTAGAGGGGGGCACTGAAGCTTTCTTT. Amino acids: CASSLEGGTEAFF.

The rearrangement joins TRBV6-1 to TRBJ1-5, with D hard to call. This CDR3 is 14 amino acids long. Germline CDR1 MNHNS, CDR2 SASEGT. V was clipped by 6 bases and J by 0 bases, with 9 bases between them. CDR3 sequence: CASRARTSNQPQHF. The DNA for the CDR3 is TGTGCCAGCAGAGCCAGGACTAGCAATCAGCCCCAGCATTTT.

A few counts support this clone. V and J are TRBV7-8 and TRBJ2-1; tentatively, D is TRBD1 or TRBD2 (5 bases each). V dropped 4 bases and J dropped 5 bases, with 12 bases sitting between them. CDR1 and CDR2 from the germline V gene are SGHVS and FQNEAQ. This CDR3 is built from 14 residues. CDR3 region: CASSSGTVNNEQFF. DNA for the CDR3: TGTGCCAGCAGCTCCGGGACCGTTAACAATGAGCAGTTCTTC. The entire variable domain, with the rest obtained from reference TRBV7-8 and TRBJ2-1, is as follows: GAGVSQSPRYKVAKRGQDVALRCDPISGHVSLFWYQQALGQGPEFLTYFQNEAQLDKSGLPSDRFFAERPEGSVSTLKIQRTQQEDSAVYLCASSSGTVNNEQFFGPGTRLTVL.

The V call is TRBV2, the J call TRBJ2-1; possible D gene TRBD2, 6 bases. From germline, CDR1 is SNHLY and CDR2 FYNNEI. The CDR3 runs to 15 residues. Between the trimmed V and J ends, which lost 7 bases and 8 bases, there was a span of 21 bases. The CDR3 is CASTRTTILSYEQFF. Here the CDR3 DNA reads TGTGCCAGCACTCGGACTACCATACTTTCCTATGAGCAGTTCTTC.

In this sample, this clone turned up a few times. For the CDR3, the DNA is TGTGCCAGCAGTGAAGGGCCAGGTCGGGGTTACGAGCAGTACTTC. It is translated as CASSEGPGRGYEQYF. This chain uses TRBV6-1 with TRBJ2-7, with D perhaps matching TRBD2 (5 bases). The CDR3 is made up of 15 amino acids. CDR1 is MNHNS and CDR2 is SASEGT in the germline V gene. V shed 1 base and J shed 4 bases, with 14 bases lying between them.

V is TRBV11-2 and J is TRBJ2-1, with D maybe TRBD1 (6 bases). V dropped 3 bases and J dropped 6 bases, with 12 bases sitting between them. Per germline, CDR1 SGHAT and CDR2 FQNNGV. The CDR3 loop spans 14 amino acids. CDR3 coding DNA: TGTGCCAGCAGCTTTGACAGGATATCCAATGAGCAGTTCTTC. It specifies CASSFDRISNEQFF.

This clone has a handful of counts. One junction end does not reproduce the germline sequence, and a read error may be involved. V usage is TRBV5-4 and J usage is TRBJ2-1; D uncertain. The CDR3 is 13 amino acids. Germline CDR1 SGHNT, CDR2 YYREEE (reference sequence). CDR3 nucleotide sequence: TGCGCCAGCAGCAAACAGTTTTACAATGAGCAGTTCTTC. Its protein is CASSKQFYNEQFF.

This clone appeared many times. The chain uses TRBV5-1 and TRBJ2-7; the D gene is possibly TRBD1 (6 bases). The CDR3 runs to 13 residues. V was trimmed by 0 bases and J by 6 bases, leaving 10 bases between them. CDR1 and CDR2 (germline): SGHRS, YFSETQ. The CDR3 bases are TGCGCCAGCAGCTTGGAACAGGGATTCGAGCAGTACTTC. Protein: CASSLEQGFEQYF.

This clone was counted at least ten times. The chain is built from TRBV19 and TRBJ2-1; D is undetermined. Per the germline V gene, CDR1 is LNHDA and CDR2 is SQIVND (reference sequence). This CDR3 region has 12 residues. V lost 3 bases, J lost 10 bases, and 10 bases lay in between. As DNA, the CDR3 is TGTGCCAGTAGTATGCAGGTCCGAGAGCAGTTCTTC. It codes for CASSMQVREQFF.

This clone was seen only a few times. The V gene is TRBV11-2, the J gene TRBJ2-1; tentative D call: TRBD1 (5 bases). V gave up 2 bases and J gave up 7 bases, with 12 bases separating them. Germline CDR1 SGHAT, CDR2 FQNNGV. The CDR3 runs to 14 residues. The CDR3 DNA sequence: TGTGCCAGCAGCTTAACTCAAGGGGCAAATGAGCAGTTCTTC. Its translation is CASSLTQGANEQFF. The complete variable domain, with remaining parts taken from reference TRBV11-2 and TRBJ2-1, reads EAGVAQSPRYKIIEKRQSVAFWCNPISGHATLYWYQQILGQGPKLLIQFQNNGVVDDSQLPKDRFSAERLKGVDSTLKIQPAKLEDSAVYLCASSLTQGANEQFFGPGTRLTVL.

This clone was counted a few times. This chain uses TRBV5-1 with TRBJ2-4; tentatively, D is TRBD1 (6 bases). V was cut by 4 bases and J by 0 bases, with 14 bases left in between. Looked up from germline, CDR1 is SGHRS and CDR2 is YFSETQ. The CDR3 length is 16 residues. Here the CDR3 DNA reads TGCGCCAGCAGCGATTCACTCAGGGGAGCCAAAAACATTCAGTACTTC. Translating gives CASSDSLRGAKNIQYF.